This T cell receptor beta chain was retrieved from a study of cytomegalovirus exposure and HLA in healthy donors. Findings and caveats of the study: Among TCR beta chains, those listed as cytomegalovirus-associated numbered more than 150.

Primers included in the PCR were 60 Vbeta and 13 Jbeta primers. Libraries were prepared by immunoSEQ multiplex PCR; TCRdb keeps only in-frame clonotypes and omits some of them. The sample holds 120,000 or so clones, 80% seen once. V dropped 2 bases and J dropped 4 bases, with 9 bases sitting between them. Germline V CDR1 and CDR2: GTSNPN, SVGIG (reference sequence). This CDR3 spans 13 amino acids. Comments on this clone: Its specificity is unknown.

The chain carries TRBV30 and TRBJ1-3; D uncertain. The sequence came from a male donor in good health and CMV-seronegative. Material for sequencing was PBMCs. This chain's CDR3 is CAWSIEGGNTIYF. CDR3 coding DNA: TGTGCCTGGAGTATAGAGGGAGGAAACACCATATATTTT.